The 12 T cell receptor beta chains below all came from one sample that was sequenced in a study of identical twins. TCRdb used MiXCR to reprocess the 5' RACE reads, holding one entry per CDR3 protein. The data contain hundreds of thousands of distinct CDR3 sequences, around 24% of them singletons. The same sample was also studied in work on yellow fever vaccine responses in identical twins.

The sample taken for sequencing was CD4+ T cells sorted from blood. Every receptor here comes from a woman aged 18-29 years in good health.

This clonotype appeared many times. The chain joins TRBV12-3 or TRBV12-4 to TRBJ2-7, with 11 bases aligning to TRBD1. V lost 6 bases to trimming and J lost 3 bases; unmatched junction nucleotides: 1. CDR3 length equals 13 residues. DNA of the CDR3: TGTGCCAGCAGGGGGACAGGGGGCTACGAGCAGTACTTC. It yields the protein CASRGTGGYEQYF.

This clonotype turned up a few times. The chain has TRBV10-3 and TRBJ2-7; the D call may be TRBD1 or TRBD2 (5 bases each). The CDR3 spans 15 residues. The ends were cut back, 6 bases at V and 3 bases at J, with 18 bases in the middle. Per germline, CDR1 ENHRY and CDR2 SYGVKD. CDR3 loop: CAISSEGRSHYEQYF. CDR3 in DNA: TGTGCCATCAGCTCTGAGGGACGGAGCCACTACGAGCAGTACTTC.

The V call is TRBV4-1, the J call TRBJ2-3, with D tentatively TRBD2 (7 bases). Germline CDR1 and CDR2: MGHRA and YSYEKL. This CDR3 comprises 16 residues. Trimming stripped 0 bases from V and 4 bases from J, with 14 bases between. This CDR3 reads CASSQDRGGASDTQYF. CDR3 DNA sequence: TGCGCCAGCAGCCAAGACAGAGGGGGGGCCTCAGATACGCAGTATTTT.

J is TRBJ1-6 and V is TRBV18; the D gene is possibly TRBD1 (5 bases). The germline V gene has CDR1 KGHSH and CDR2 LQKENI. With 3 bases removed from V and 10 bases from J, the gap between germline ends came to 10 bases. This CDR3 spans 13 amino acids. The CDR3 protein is CASSPADSSPLHF. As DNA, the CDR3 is TGTGCCAGCTCACCCGCCGACAGCTCACCCCTCCACTTT.

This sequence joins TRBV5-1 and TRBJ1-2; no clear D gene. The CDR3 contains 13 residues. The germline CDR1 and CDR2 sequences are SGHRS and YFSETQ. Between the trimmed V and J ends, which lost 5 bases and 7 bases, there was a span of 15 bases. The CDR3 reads CASRFSPGSGYTF. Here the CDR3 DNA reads TGCGCCAGCAGGTTTTCCCCGGGCAGTGGCTACACCTTC.

The CDR3 reads CASTPQWGEAFF. The CDR3 region has the DNA TGTGCCAGTACCCCGCAGTGGGGTGAAGCTTTCTTT. The rearrangement uses TRBV19 and TRBJ1-1; D is uncertain. CDR1 is LNHDA, CDR2 SQIVND, per germline (reference sequence). The CDR3 has 12 residues. Trimming removed 7 bases from V and 7 bases from J, with 13 bases in between.

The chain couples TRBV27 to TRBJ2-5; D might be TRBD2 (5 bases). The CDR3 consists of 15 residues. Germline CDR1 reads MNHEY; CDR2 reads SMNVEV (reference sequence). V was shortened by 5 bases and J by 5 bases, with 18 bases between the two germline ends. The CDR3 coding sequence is TGTGCCAGCAGTGAAACTAGTTTGACGGCCGAGACCCAGTACTTC. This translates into CASSETSLTAETQYF.

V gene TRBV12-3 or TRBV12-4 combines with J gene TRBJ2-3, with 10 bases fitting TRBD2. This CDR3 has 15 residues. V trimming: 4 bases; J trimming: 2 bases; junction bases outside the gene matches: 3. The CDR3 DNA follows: TGTGCCAGCAGTTACGGACTAGCGGCCACAGATACGCAGTATTTT. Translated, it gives CASSYGLAATDTQYF.

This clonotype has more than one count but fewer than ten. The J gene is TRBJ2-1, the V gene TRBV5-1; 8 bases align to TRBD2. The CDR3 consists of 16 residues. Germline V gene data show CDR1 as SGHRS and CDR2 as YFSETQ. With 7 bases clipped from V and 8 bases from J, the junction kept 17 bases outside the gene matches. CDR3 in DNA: TGCGCCAGCGGAACATCAGTGTCTAGCGGGTATGATGAGCAGTTCTTC. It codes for CASGTSVSSGYDEQFF. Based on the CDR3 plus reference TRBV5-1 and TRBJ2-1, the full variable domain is KAGVTQTPRYLIKTRGQQVTLSCSPISGHRSVSWYQQTPGQGLQFLFEYFSETQRNKGNFPGRFSGRQFSNSRSEMNVSTLELGDSALYLCASGTSVSSGYDEQFFGPGTRLTVL.

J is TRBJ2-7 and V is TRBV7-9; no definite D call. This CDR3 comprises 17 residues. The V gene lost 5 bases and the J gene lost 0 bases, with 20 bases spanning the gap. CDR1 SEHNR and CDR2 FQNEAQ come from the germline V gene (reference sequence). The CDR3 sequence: CASSPGLTAKPSYEQYF. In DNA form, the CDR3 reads TGTGCCAGCAGCCCTGGGCTCACGGCCAAGCCCTCCTACGAGCAGTACTTC.

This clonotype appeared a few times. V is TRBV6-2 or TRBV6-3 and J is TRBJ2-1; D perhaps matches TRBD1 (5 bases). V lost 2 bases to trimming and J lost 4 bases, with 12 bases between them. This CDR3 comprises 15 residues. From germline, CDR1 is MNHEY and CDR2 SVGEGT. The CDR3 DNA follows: TGTGCCAGCAGTTACAGGGGTAGGACATACAATGAGCAGTTCTTC. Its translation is CASSYRGRTYNEQFF.

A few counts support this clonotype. The CDR3 nucleotides read TGCGCCAGCAGTGAAAGGGGACTAGCGGGAGTCGGGGAGCTGTTTTTT. It codes for CASSERGLAGVGELFF. The chain is built from TRBV10-1 and TRBJ2-2, with TRBD2 matching 14 bases. After removal of 3 bases from V and 7 bases from J, the junction contained 4 bases not matched to a gene. The germline V gene encodes CDR1 WNHNN and CDR2 SYGVQD (reference sequence). This CDR3 has 16 residues.